The rows below give T cell receptor beta chains drawn from one sample of a study of radiotherapy plus CTLA-4 blockade in lung cancer. Only in-frame clones appear in the TCRdb table, and some are missing; sequencing was by immunoSEQ multiplex PCR. The sample contains roughly 110,000 clones, more than 70% of which appear only once. The material sequenced was peripheral blood, taken from a patient treated with radiotherapy plus ipilimumab. Receptors originate from a human donor with non-small cell lung cancer that progressed on radiotherapy plus ipilimumab. Some clones in this sample may be carry-over from other donors' samples. CDR3s include the opening cysteine and the closing phenylalanine or tryptophan. The order of the fields is clone size, V gene, J gene, D gene, CDR3 protein, CDR3 DNA. A D gene is named only where the DNA matches it firmly. Clone size is shown for a subset of rows, as once, few, many or a class of expanded clone.

.	TRBV19	TRBJ2-1	.	CASSIQHFYNEQFF	TGTGCCAGTAGTATCCAGCATTTCTACAATGAGCAGTTCTTC
.	TRBV4-1	TRBJ2-7	TRBD1	CASSQLTGGSYEQYF	TGCGCCAGCAGCCAATTGACAGGGGGGAGCTACGAGCAGTACTTC
.	TRBV4-2	TRBJ2-4	TRBD2	CASSQLRGGLNIQYF	TGTGCCAGCAGCCAGTTGCGGGGGGGGTTAAACATTCAGTACTTC
once	TRBV9	TRBJ2-2	TRBD1	CASSVRQGPLGGELFF	TGTGCCAGCAGCGTCCGACAGGGCCCCCTCGGCGGGGAGCTGTTTTTT
few	TRBV7-3	TRBJ2-3	.	CASSPRLSTDTQYF	TGTGCCAGCAGCCCTCGACTGAGCACAGATACGCAGTATTTT
.	TRBV5-6	TRBJ1-2	.	CASSLVAGTWDGYTF	TGTGCCAGCAGCTTAGTAGCCGGGACATGGGATGGCTACACCTTC
.	TRBV7-9	TRBJ2-7	.	CASSPQGRSYEQYF	TGTGCCAGCAGCCCCCAAGGAAGATCCTACGAGCAGTACTTC
.	TRBV20-1	TRBJ2-1	.	CSARAFNEQFF	TGCAGTGCTAGAGCCTTCAATGAGCAGTTCTTC
.	TRBV4-2	TRBJ2-1	.	CASSQGAGDLNEQFF	TGTGCCAGCAGCCAAGGGGCAGGGGACCTCAATGAGCAGTTCTTC
.	TRBV19	TRBJ2-5	TRBD1	CASNRGTAQETQYF	TGTGCCAGTAATAGGGGGACAGCTCAAGAGACCCAGTACTTC
medium-sized	TRBV19	TRBJ1-2	.	CASSIPQRHGYTF	TGTGCCAGTAGTATCCCACAGAGGCATGGCTACACCTTC
.	TRBV7-2	TRBJ2-7	TRBD2	CASSFTSGREYEQYF	TGTGCCAGCAGCTTCACTAGCGGGAGGGAGTACGAGCAGTACTTC
.	TRBV5-4	TRBJ2-5	TRBD2	CASSPLTWTSQETQYF	TGTGCCAGCAGCCCGTTAACATGGACTAGCCAAGAGACCCAGTACTTC
.	TRBV7-2	TRBJ2-2	.	CASSLDRETGELFF	TGTGCCAGCAGCTTAGACAGGGAGACCGGGGAGCTGTTTTTT
.	TRBV2	TRBJ1-1	TRBD1	CASSGDSGEAFF	TGTGCCAGCAGTGGGGACAGTGGTGAAGCTTTCTTT
.	TRBV7-8	TRBJ2-7	.	CASSTTGYEQYF	TGTGCCAGCAGCACGACAGGTTACGAGCAGTACTTC
.	TRBV5-6	TRBJ2-7	.	CASSRHRAGEQYF	TGTGCCAGCAGCCGTCACAGGGCAGGCGAGCAGTACTTC
.	TRBV27	TRBJ2-7	TRBD1	CASSSSGTGIPTLHF	TGTGCCAGCAGTTCGTCCGGGACAGGGATACCGACCTTGCACTTC
.	TRBV5-1	TRBJ2-7	.	CASSFSRSSYEQYF	TGCGCCAGCAGCTTCTCCCGGAGCTCCTACGAGCAGTACTTC
once	TRBV28	TRBJ1-2	.	CASTGPTGGYTF	TGTGCCAGCACCGGGCCAACGGGGGGCTACACCTTC
.	TRBV4-3	TRBJ2-5	TRBD2	CASSARLAGNQETQYF	TGCGCCAGCAGCGCCCGACTAGCGGGGAATCAAGAGACCCAGTACTTC
once	TRBV14	TRBJ2-5	.	CASRRQAWETQYF	TGTGCCAGCAGGCGACAGGCCTGGGAGACCCAGTACTTC
once	TRBV12-1	TRBJ2-5	.	CASSPTGRRSFQQETQYF	TGTGCCAGCAGTCCTACAGGACGGAGGAGCTTCCAGCAAGAGACCCAGTACTTC
.	TRBV23-1	TRBJ2-2	TRBD2	CASSPPGGTSGGYLAGELFF	TGCGCCAGCAGTCCCCCGGGAGGGACTAGCGGGGGGTATTTGGCCGGGGAGCTGTTTTTT
.	TRBV5-8	TRBJ1-4	.	CASSNSRSAANEKLFF	TGTGCCAGCAGCAATAGCCGGTCGGCGGCTAATGAAAAACTGTTTTTT
few	TRBV19	TRBJ1-2	TRBD1	CASSIGTEYGYTF	TGTGCCAGTAGTATCGGGACAGAGTATGGCTACACCTTC
once	TRBV18	TRBJ1-1	TRBD1	CASSPTIGQVGAFF	TGTGCCAGCTCACCAACGATTGGACAGGTTGGAGCTTTCTTT
few	TRBV6-5	TRBJ2-3	TRBD2	CASSYSVGGGADTQYF	TGTGCCAGCAGTTACTCCGTCGGCGGGGGTGCAGATACGCAGTATTTT
.	TRBV7-9	TRBJ1-4	.	CASSLSRDQGEKLFF	TGTGCCAGCAGCTTATCCAGGGATCAAGGTGAAAAACTGTTTTTT
.	TRBV21-1	TRBJ2-7	.	CASSTLTGEQYF	TGTGCCAGCAGCACCCTTACAGGGGAGCAGTACTTC
.	TRBV28	TRBJ1-5	.	CASSLTSSNQPQHF	TGTGCCAGCAGTTTGACATCCAGCAATCAGCCCCAGCATTTT
.	TRBV7-2	TRBJ2-7	TRBD2	CASSSTSGGAIEQYF	TGTGCCAGCAGCTCTACTAGCGGGGGGGCCATTGAGCAGTACTTC
.	TRBV2	TRBJ2-3	TRBD1	CASTRDSRTDTQYF	TGTGCCAGCACCAGGGACAGCCGCACAGATACGCAGTATTTT
.	TRBV30	TRBJ1-6	.	CAWSVRDATYAGSPLHF	TGTGCCTGGAGTGTAAGAGACGCAACTTATGCGGGATCACCCCTCCACTTT
.	TRBV7-9	TRBJ2-3	.	CASSLYTDTQYF	TGTGCCAGCAGCTTATACACAGATACGCAGTATTTT
.	TRBV7-2	TRBJ1-2	TRBD1	CASSPGQGNPYGYTF	TGTGCCAGCAGCCCAGGACAGGGCAACCCCTATGGCTACACCTTC
once	TRBV7-8	TRBJ2-5	TRBD2	CASNPGGNQETQYF	TGTGCCAGCAACCCGGGGGGGAACCAAGAGACCCAGTACTTC
.	TRBV14	TRBJ1-2	.	CASSQDFVLDYGYTF	TGTGCCAGCAGCCAAGATTTTGTGTTAGACTATGGCTACACCTTC
few	TRBV9	TRBJ2-1	.	CASSVAGESYNEQFF	TGTGCCAGCAGCGTAGCCGGGGAATCCTACAATGAGCAGTTCTTC
.	TRBV5-6	TRBJ1-2	TRBD1	CASSSYSGTGKGGYTF	TGTGCCAGCAGCTCCTACTCCGGGACAGGAAAAGGGGGCTACACCTTC
.	TRBV7-2	TRBJ2-3	.	CASSILKSIPDTQYF	TGTGCCAGCAGCATACTGAAGTCAATTCCGGATACGCAGTATTTT
.	TRBV27	TRBJ2-1	TRBD2	CASSPRLADISYNEQFF	TGTGCCAGCAGTCCAAGACTAGCGGATATCTCCTACAATGAGCAGTTCTTC
.	TRBV5-5	TRBJ2-3	.	CASTVYYTDTQYF	TGTGCCAGCACGGTCTACTACACAGATACGCAGTATTTT
.	TRBV28	TRBJ2-7	TRBD2	CASSLRGGAYEQYF	TGTGCCAGCAGTTTACGGGGGGGGGCCTACGAGCAGTACTTC
.	TRBV29-1	TRBJ2-1	TRBD2	CSAQGGLAGYNEQFF	TGCAGCGCCCAGGGAGGACTAGCGGGTTACAATGAGCAGTTCTTC
.	TRBV6-1	TRBJ1-1	.	CASSEMALKNTEAFF	TGTGCCAGCAGTGAAATGGCCCTTAAGAACACTGAAGCTTTCTTT